The rows below give T cell receptor beta chains drawn from one sample of a study of T cells in Graves' hyperthyroidism and ophthalmopathy. TCRdb ran MiXCR on the multiplex PCR reads and lists one entry per CDR3 protein. This table holds around 35,000 distinct CDR3 sequences, 52% found once. The specimen was blood. The receptors shown here come from a woman in her 40s with Graves' ophthalmopathy. CDR3s include the opening cysteine and the closing phenylalanine or tryptophan. Each record gives: V gene, clone size, D gene, J gene, CDR3 protein, CDR3 DNA. The D gene is left open where the match is weak. The listing skips clone size in some rows; elsewhere it reads once, few, many or a size class.

>TRBV6-1|many|-|TRBJ2-2
CASSPRMGHGELFF
TGTGCCAGCAGTCCACGGATGGGACACGGGGAGCTGTTTTTT
>TRBV5-1|many|TRBD1|TRBJ2-1
CASSLFSGQGYNEQFF
TGCGCCAGCAGCTTGTTCTCGGGACAGGGCTACAATGAGCAGTTCTTC
>TRBV19|-|TRBD2|TRBJ2-2
CASIRTRGATGELSF
TGTGCCAGTATCAGGACTAGAGGGGCCACCGGGGAGCTGTCCTTT
>TRBV18|many|-|TRBJ2-7
CASSPNGGGPYEQYF
TGTGCCAGCTCACCCAACGGAGGGGGCCCCTACGAGCAGTACTTC
>TRBV2|many|-|TRBJ1-1
CASSYIQLNTEAFF
TGTGCCAGCAGTTATATACAGCTGAACACTGAAGCTTTCTTT
>TRBV20-1|many|TRBD1|TRBJ1-5
CSVSSGGLSNQPQHF
TGCAGTGTTTCGTCAGGGGGCCTAAGCAATCAGCCCCAGCATTTT
>TRBV2|medium-sized|-|TRBJ1-5
CASSEETRRPQHF
TGTGCCAGCAGTGAAGAAACTCGTCGGCCCCAGCATTTT
>TRBV6-1|-|-|TRBJ2-5
CASSEVDRSYETQYF
TGTGCCAGCAGTGAAGTAGACAGGTCCTACGAGACCCAGTACTTC
>TRBV4-2|-|TRBD2|TRBJ2-7
CASSQVGTSGSYEQYF
TGTGCCAGCAGCCAAGTCGGGACTAGCGGCTCCTACGAGCAATACTTC
>TRBV5-6|many|TRBD2|TRBJ2-7
CASSLGTSGRAGREQYF
TGTGCCAGCAGCTTAGGGACTAGCGGGAGGGCCGGAAGGGAGCAGTACTTC
>TRBV7-9|many|-|TRBJ2-1
CASSLPRVADYNEQFF
TGTGCCAGCAGCCTCCCCCGGGTAGCGGACTACAATGAGCAGTTCTTC